A single sample is the source of the 21 T cell receptor beta chains below, sequenced in a study of blood T cells in healthy people across ages. Then a second PCR, running roughly 7 to 11 cycles, was carried out with a sample-barcoded 5' primer and a J-beta primer mix. Using its own MiXCR run on the 5' RACE reads, TCRdb lists one record per CDR3 protein. The sample yields approximately 810,000 distinct CDR3 sequences, more than 25% seen once. Sequences were obtained from blood. Receptors were obtained from a woman aged 80 or older in good health.

With regard to this clonotype: The germline gene is not matched at one end of the junction; a read error may be the cause. This sequence joins TRBV6-1 and TRBJ2-7; D is undetermined. This CDR3 has 17 amino acids. Germline CDR1 reads MNHNS; CDR2 reads SASEGT. The CDR3 region has the DNA TGTGTCAGCACTCCCGCCCAAGGGTTTAGCTCCTACAATGAGCAGTACTTC. Translated: CVSTPAQGFSSYNEQYF.

There are a few counts of this clonotype. Germline is not matched at one junction end, which may reflect a read error. The rearrangement links TRBV7-7 to TRBJ2-4; TRBD2 is a possible D gene (5 bases). The J call may be wrong; the DNA end is better matched by TRBJ2-7. Germline V gene lookup returns CDR1 SSHAT and CDR2 FNYEAQ (reference sequence). This CDR3 is 15 amino acids long. CDR3 DNA: TGTGCTAGCAGCTTAGCGCCGGGGAAGAACTACGAGCAGTACTTC. Encoded protein: CASSLAPGKNYEQYF.

The chain carries TRBV19 and TRBJ2-1; tentative D call: TRBD1 (6 bases). CDR1 and CDR2 from the germline V gene are LNHDA and SQIVND (reference sequence). This CDR3 has 14 residues. The V gene lost 3 bases and the J gene lost 8 bases, with 14 bases spanning the gap. The CDR3 spells CASSIGWSGDEQFF. Here the CDR3 DNA reads TGTGCCAGTAGTATTGGATGGTCAGGGGATGAGCAGTTCTTC.

This clonotype was counted many times. Just one base apart from a much larger clone, this may be a read error. This chain joins TRBV6-6 and TRBJ1-2; TRBD1 is a possible D gene (5 bases). Looked up from germline, CDR1 is MNHNY and CDR2 is SVGAGI (reference sequence). V lost 4 bases and J 6 bases, leaving 15 bases between the germline ends. This CDR3 has 14 residues. The CDR3 reads CASSFKGAWNGYTF. Here the CDR3 DNA reads TGTGCCAGCAGTTTTAAAGGGGCCTGGAATGGCTACACCTTC.

This sequence joins TRBV7-2 and TRBJ2-3; D is unclear. V was shortened by 1 base and J by 2 bases, with 10 bases between the two germline ends. Germline V gene data show CDR1 as SGHTA and CDR2 as FQGNSA. The CDR3 length is 15 residues. The CDR3 DNA reads as TGTGCCAGCAGCTTAGATGGGCGCTACACAGATACGCAGTATTTT. Its translation: CASSLDGRYTDTQYF.

The chain carries TRBV11-1 and TRBJ2-3; tentatively, D is TRBD1 (7 bases). The CDR3 extends over 16 amino acids. Trimming removed 7 bases from V and 1 base from J, with 18 bases in between. CDR1 and CDR2 (germline): SGHAT, FQDESV (reference sequence). The CDR3 DNA is TGTGCCAGCACGCAGGGGGGTAGGATGGGCACAGATACGCAGTATTTT. It specifies CASTQGGRMGTDTQYF. The whole variable domain, filled in from reference TRBV11-1 and TRBJ2-3, reads EAEVAQSPRYKITEKSQAVAFWCDPISGHATLYWYRQILGQGPELLVQFQDESVVDDSQLPKDRFSAERLKGVDSTLKIQPAELGDSAMYLCASTQGGRMGTDTQYFGPGTRLTVL.

In this sample, this clonotype turned up many times. V is TRBV10-2 and J is TRBJ2-4; D remains unclear. The DNA matches TRBJ2-7 better at its end, which makes the J call doubtful. This CDR3 is 14 amino acids long. From germline, CDR1 is WSHSY and CDR2 SAAADI. In DNA, the CDR3 is TGCGCCAGCAGTGAGGGAAATTCTAGAAGCGAGCAGTACTTC. Residues: CASSEGNSRSEQYF.

The chain joins TRBV7-2 to TRBJ2-2; D is undetermined. This CDR3 is built from 14 residues. Germline CDR1 reads SGHTA; CDR2 reads FQGNSA. V gave up 0 bases and J gave up 5 bases, with 7 bases separating them. The CDR3 DNA sequence: TGTGCCAGCAGCTTAGCGGAGCTGACCGGGGAGCTGTTTTTT. Its translation: CASSLAELTGELFF.

This clonotype was recorded many times. This sequence joins TRBV5-4 and TRBJ2-7; D gene ambiguous. Trimming left V 4 bases short and J 4 bases short, with 15 bases between. Germline V gene sequence: CDR1 SGHNT, CDR2 YYREEE (reference sequence). There are 14 residues in the CDR3. CDR3 residues: CASSRIPESYEQYF. The CDR3 bases are TGTGCCAGCAGCCGCATCCCCGAGTCTTACGAGCAGTACTTC.

As for this clonotype: A read error may produce the germline difference seen at one junction end. The chain uses TRBV12-3 or TRBV12-4 and TRBJ2-7, with 8 bases that match TRBD1. This CDR3 is 13 amino acids long. The CDR3 here is CASSRDRQYEQYF. The CDR3 nucleotides read TGTGCCAGCAGTCGGGACAGGCAGTACGAGCAGTACTTT.

This clonotype was seen only a few times. A read error may explain this, as a much larger clone is one base away. The chain combines TRBV20-1 with TRBJ2-3; D possibly uses TRBD1 or TRBD2 (6 bases each). Trimming removed 0 bases from V and 5 bases from J, with 12 bases in between. Germline V CDR1 and CDR2: DFQATT, SNEGSKA (reference sequence). This CDR3 has 14 amino acids. The CDR3 nucleotides are TGCAGTGCTAGAGATGGTGGAGGGGGAGATACGCAGTATTTT. This gives the protein CSARDGGGGDTQYF.

As for this clonotype: This may come from a read error, since a much larger clone is one base off. The J gene is TRBJ1-2, the V gene TRBV6-2 or TRBV6-3; D remains ambiguous. The CDR3 totals 13 residues. Germline loops: CDR1 MNHEY, CDR2 SVGEGT. The CDR3 is CTSSYEQKDGYTF. CDR3 DNA sequence: TGTACCAGCAGTTACGAACAGAAGGATGGCTACACCTTC.

This clonotype was detected a few times. A much bigger clone sits one base away, suggesting this may be a read error. V and J are TRBV12-3 or TRBV12-4 and TRBJ2-4; tentatively, D is TRBD2 (6 bases). The CDR3 is 15 amino acids. V was trimmed by 3 bases and J by 13 bases, leaving 22 bases between them. The chain's CDR3 is CASSFMGLSYNEQYF. The CDR3, as DNA: TGTGCCAGCAGTTTTATGGGACTCTCCTACAATGAGCAGTACTTC.

This clonotype has a count of ten or more. CDR3 sequence (DNA): TGCGCCAGCAGCGCCGGGATCTCAAAAGAGACCCAGTACTTC. Residues: CASSAGISKETQYF. This sequence joins TRBV5-1 and TRBJ2-5; D perhaps matches TRBD2 (5 bases). The CDR3 is 14 residues long. Germline V gene lookup returns CDR1 SGHRS and CDR2 YFSETQ. The germline V and J ends were trimmed by 4 bases and 3 bases, with 13 bases remaining between them.

This clonotype was seen many times. V is TRBV4-2 and J is TRBJ2-1, with D unclear. Germline V gene lookup returns CDR1 LGHNA and CDR2 YNFKEQ. This CDR3 has 18 residues. The V end lost 0 bases, the J end lost 2 bases, and 17 bases lay between the germline ends. In DNA form, the CDR3 reads TGTGCCAGCAGCCAAGAAGGCCCCCGGTCAACGGCCTACAATGAGCAGTTCTTC. Protein: CASSQEGPRSTAYNEQFF.

This clonotype occurred a few times. A much larger clone lies a single base off, so this may be a read error. The rearrangement joins TRBV20-1 to TRBJ2-5, with a possible D match to TRBD1 (5 bases). Deletions cut 3 bases from V and 4 bases from J, with 9 bases between. This CDR3 has 12 amino acids. Germline loops: CDR1 DFQATT, CDR2 SNEGSKA (reference sequence). The CDR3 DNA reads as TGCAGTGCTAGCCGACAGAGAGAGACCCAGTACTTC. This translates into CSASRQRETQYF.

The J gene is TRBJ2-5, the V gene TRBV29-1, with D maybe TRBD1 (6 bases). The germline CDR1 and CDR2 sequences are SQVTM and ANQGSEA. V lost 6 bases, J lost 5 bases, and 10 bases lay in between. The CDR3 is 11 amino acids. This chain's CDR3 is CSVAGVETQYF. CDR3 DNA: TGCAGCGTGGCAGGGGTGGAGACCCAGTACTTC.

In its sample, this clonotype was seen many times. The CDR3 protein is CASTRVSSYEQYF. The CDR3 coding sequence is TGTGCCAGCACGAGGGTGAGCTCCTACGAGCAGTACTTC. The V and J genes are TRBV6-2 or TRBV6-3 and TRBJ2-7; perhaps TRBD2 as D (5 bases). V was trimmed by 7 bases and J by 0 bases, leaving 10 bases between them. There are 13 residues in the CDR3. The germline V gene encodes CDR1 MNHEY and CDR2 SVGEGT.

This clonotype was detected ten times or more. The chain links TRBV20-1 to TRBJ2-1; 8 bases are shared with TRBD2. The CDR3 contains 14 residues. After removal of 7 bases from V and 5 bases from J, the junction contained 10 bases not matched to a gene. Germline V gives CDR1 DFQATT, CDR2 SNEGSKA (reference sequence). This CDR3 reads CSVGRGENHNEQFF. CDR3 bases: TGCAGTGTGGGGCGGGGGGAGAACCACAATGAGCAGTTCTTC.

The chain combines TRBV14 with TRBJ2-6; D is possibly TRBD2 (5 bases). The V gene's germline CDR1 is SGHDN and CDR2 FVKESK. The V gene lost 0 bases and the J gene lost 2 bases, with 20 bases spanning the gap. The CDR3 is 20 residues long. The CDR3 region has the DNA TGTGCCAGCAGCCAAGACCGGACTTCCCCCTCTTACGCTGGGGCCAACGTCCTGACTTTC. Translation gives CASSQDRTSPSYAGANVLTF.

This clonotype was recorded many times. The chain employs TRBV27 and TRBJ1-6; a possible D gene is TRBD1 (5 bases). The length of the CDR3 is 14 residues. Germline CDR1 MNHEY, CDR2 SMNVEV (reference sequence). V lost 2 bases and J 6 bases, leaving 8 bases between the germline ends. CDR3 bases: TGTGCCAGCAGTTTAGACAGAGCTAATTCACCCCTCCACTTT. Its translation: CASSLDRANSPLHF.